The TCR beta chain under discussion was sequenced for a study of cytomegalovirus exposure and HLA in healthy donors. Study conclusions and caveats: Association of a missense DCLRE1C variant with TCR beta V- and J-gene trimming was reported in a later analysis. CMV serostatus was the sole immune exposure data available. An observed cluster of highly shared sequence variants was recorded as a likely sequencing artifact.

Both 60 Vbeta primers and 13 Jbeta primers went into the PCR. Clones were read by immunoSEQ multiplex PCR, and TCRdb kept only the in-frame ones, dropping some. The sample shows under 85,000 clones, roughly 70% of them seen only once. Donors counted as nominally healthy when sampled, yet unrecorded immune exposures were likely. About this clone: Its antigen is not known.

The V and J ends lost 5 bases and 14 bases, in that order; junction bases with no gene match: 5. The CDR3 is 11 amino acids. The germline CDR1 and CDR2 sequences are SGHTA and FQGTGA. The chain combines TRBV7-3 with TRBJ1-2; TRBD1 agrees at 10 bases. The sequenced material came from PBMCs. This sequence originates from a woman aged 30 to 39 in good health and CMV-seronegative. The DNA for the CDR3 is TGTGCCAGCAGCCAAGGGACAGGGGCTACCTTC. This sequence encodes CASSQGTGATF. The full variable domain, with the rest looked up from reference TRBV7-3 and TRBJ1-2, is GAGVSQTPSNKVTEKGKYVELRCDPISGHTALYWYRQSLGQGPEFLIYFQGTGAADDSGLPNDRFFAVRPEGSVSTLKIQRTERGDSAVYLCASSQGTGATFGSGTRLTVV.